These 2 T cell receptor beta chains originate from one sample sequenced in a study of sequential checkpoint blockade in melanoma. Indicated treatment: randomized to nivolumab then ipilimumab (arm A) or the reverse (arm B). The method was immunoSEQ multiplex PCR; TCRdb's version includes in-frame clones alone and lacks a portion of them. Of some 14,000 clones in the sample, around 77% were seen once. The sequences come from CD8+ T cells sorted from blood (inferred from file names), collected from a patient given nivolumab and ipilimumab in sequence. The receptor source for this set is a human donor with melanoma.

The V call is TRBV7-9, the J call TRBJ2-1, with 8 bases fitting TRBD2. Germline values: CDR1 SEHNR, CDR2 FQNEAQ (reference sequence). V shed 6 bases and J 9 bases; nucleotides not matched to a gene: 13. This CDR3 is built from 15 residues. The CDR3 protein is CASSSGRGVMSEQFF. In DNA, the CDR3 is TGTGCCAGCAGTTCAGGGCGGGGGGTGATGAGTGAGCAGTTCTTC.

The J gene is TRBJ1-1, the V gene TRBV5-1, with 10 bases aligning to TRBD1. This CDR3 spans 16 amino acids. Trimming cost V 4 bases and J 3 bases; bases outside gene matches: 9. The V gene's germline CDR1 is SGHRS and CDR2 YFSETQ. The DNA for the CDR3 is TGCGCCAGCAGCCCGGGGACAGGGGTTCTGGACACTGAAGCTTTCTTT. As protein: CASSPGTGVLDTEAFF.